The source of this TCR beta chain is a study of blood T cell repertoires in COVID-19. Study context: There were acute and convalescent COVID-19 samples, and they came from the United States, Italy and Spain. Sources were T cells, B-cell-depleted T cells, or PBMCs; the material itself was cDNA or gDNA.

CDR1 and CDR2 from the germline V gene are MDHEN and SYDVKM. The V end lost 5 bases, the J end lost 8 bases, and 15 bases lay between the germline ends. The length of the CDR3 is 14 residues. Per the study methods: Amplified reference gene primers provided the basis for estimating nucleated cell counts. Generated by immunoSEQ multiplex PCR, the TCRdb table keeps only in-frame clones and is missing some. The V and J calls and the clone size are those of that table, but D and trimming were determined from the DNA. The sample lists 220,000 or so clones; 80% to 85% were seen once. The chain combines TRBV28 with TRBJ1-4; the D gene is possibly TRBD1 (5 bases). Sequencing was carried out using peripheral blood. The clonotype originates from a young man with active or convalescent COVID-19. CDR3 coding DNA: TGTGCCAGCAGTCGCGGGACGGGTGGAGAAAAACTGTTTTTT. Translation: CASSRGTGGEKLFF.